The present entry profiles one T cell receptor beta chain with its context. The clone's antigen remains unknown. No base quality values were provided; no much bigger clone lies one nucleotide off. The CDR3 covers 19 residues, taking in both the cysteine and the phenylalanine. The sequence is cut down to CDR3 DNA, 57 bases in frame from base 1. CDR1 and CDR2 were assigned from the germline V gene as MNHNS and SASEGT. V gives up 2 bases and J gives up 4 bases, and the segment between their germline ends measures 23 bases. The receptor library was made with the immunoSEQ multiplex PCR assay. A mixture of 60 forward primers for TCR Vbeta segments and 13 reverse primers for TCR Jbeta segments was used in the multiplex PCR. The CDR3 region of rearranged TCR beta genes was amplified from genomic DNA with a multiplex PCR assay. The amplified TCR beta libraries were sequenced on the Illumina HiSeq System as 87-base-pair reads. From the authors' description of their analysis: Across the 500 to 850 repertoires, a later analysis counted roughly 84 million unique TCR beta chains, some 11 million of which were shared by at least two donors. Raw reads were error-corrected and collapsed into unique sequences with a nearest-neighbor algorithm that merged closely related sequences to remove PCR and sequencing errors. V, D and J gene segments were assigned by aligning CDR3 sequences to IMGT reference sequences. For a sequence to be retained, at least a six-nucleotide match to both a V gene segment and a J gene segment was required. A rearrangement counted as productive if the CDR3 had no stop codons and remained in frame with V and J, and every other rearrangement counted as non-productive. CDR3 was defined according to IMGT convention as the region running from the second conserved V-encoded cysteine to the conserved J-encoded phenylalanine. Sequences without an unambiguous match to a single V gene segment were excluded from the earlier analysis of a few hundred of the donors. In an earlier analysis of several hundred of the donors, V segments were called functional above 56.7% productive rearrangements and were called segregating when the between-donor standard deviation exceeded 5%. A statistical classification framework was built to diagnose cytomegalovirus status from the catalog of TCR beta chain sequences. In a later analysis, TCR nucleotide sequences were compared against IMGT/GENE-DB human TR gene sequences so that V and J genes could be assigned. The TCRdist pipeline was used in a later analysis to assign CDR3 sequences and most-parsimonious VDJ recombination scenarios. In a later analysis, each TCR beta chain was defined by its CDR3 amino acid sequence together with its V-gene family, and reads lacking a unique V-gene family were excluded. In a later analysis, approximately 590 highly shared, low-generation-probability nucleotide sequences were removed to address suspected cross-contamination and a sequencing artifact. For each public chain, a later analysis derived a clonal expansion index from normalized ranks of inferred template counts within each repertoire. In a later analysis, generation probabilities were computed using a VDJ recombination model fitted to out-of-frame rearrangements, and the results were checked against IGoR. Hypergeometric tests were used in a later analysis to score TCR-TCR, TCR-HLA and TCR-CMV co-occurrence, with a repertoire-size bias correction applied to the TCR pairs. To estimate false discovery rates, a later analysis permuted the HLA or CMV assignments 20 times. A later analysis grouped co-occurring TCRs with DBSCAN, adding TCRdist sequence similarity when clustering within HLA-allele-positive subsets. For co-occurrence clustering, repertoires with fewer than 30,000 or more than 120,000 public chains were excluded, along with a handful of repertoires with anomalous nucleotide sharing. What TCRdb holds here is the immuneACCESS table cut down to in-frame rearrangements. Part of the clones is not present; checked against another copy, under half of the missing clones reflect an unresolved V gene, and the others are unexplained. D and trimming were read from the DNA, whereas the V and J calls and clone size are those reported in that table. The sample table contains 160,000 or so clones; only one count was recorded for roughly 77% of them. 2% to 2.5% of the sample comes from the top ten.

The data were obtained in a study of cytomegalovirus exposure and HLA in healthy donors (dated by TCRdb to the late 2010s). Looking at the study overall: According to an earlier analysis of a few hundred of the donors, about 179 million T cells yielded roughly 110 million unique TCR beta sequences and approximately 300 Gb of sequence data. Around 320 gigabases of sequencing data and 70 million to 85 million unique TCR sequences were included in an early release covering roughly 600 HLA-typed donors. Of the approximately 400 genotyped donors, roughly 80% were placed in the genetic ancestry cluster associated with self-reported Caucasian donors. The study aimed to test whether signatures of past pathogen exposure could be identified by cataloging public T cell receptors. The study profiled the T cell repertoires of 500 to 800 subjects by immunosequencing and related them to cytomegalovirus serostatus. Along with the approximately 700-subject first cohort, a separate validation cohort of more than 90 different subjects was used. High-throughput TCR immunosequencing, statistical association of individual TCRs with disease status, and machine learning were combined to predict cytomegalovirus infection status. In a later analysis, previously published TCR beta repertoires from roughly 710 donors were re-analyzed and high-resolution HLA genotyping was added so that TCR occurrence patterns could be studied. Rather than drawing on any new phenotypic data, the later analysis identified candidate immune exposures from TCR beta sequences and the way those sequences occurred across donors. To decide whether each TCR beta V gene segment behaved as functional or pseudogenic, an earlier analysis of approximately 590 of the donors relied on high-throughput TCR beta sequencing. Donor age, sex, ethnicity and CMV serostatus were compiled alongside the repertoire data. A later genetic analysis used genome-wide SNP genotypes for about 65% of the roughly 670 donors, treating that subset as a discovery cohort. All discovery cohort repertoires had been generated on a single sequencing platform. HLA typing covered class I and class II loci at four-digit resolution. The number of donors typed differed by locus, with roughly 620-630 for A, B, C, DRB1 and DQB1, around 560 for DQA1, 600 to 610 for DPA1, and approximately 470 for DPB1. Several DR-DQ haplotypes were treated as single units for association and clustering because of strong linkage in the cohort. On average, 235,054 unique TCR beta nucleotide sequences were sequenced per donor among 350 to 400 genotyped donors of the cohort, with 15% to 20% of those sequences being non-productive.

The cohort consisted of more than 650 healthy bone marrow donors. At the time of sampling, every cohort member was nominally healthy, though immune exposures that went unrecorded were likely present. The donor tested CMV seropositive and was one of the 289 seropositive cohort members. Every donor gave a peripheral blood sample, and the peripheral blood mononuclear cells from that sample were used for TCR beta sequencing. The Qiagen DNeasy Blood Extraction Kit was used to extract genomic DNA from the blood cell samples. Overall study results and their limits: In a later analysis, several top co-occurrence clusters were reported to appear linked to parvovirus B19, influenza, CMV and Epstein-Barr virus. Compared with equally common non-associated chains, HLA-associated TCR beta chains in a later analysis were more clonally expanded and had lower generation probabilities. It was suggested by the authors that the approach could potentially be generalized to other disease states and immunological phenotypes. Correlated functional status among segregating V segments might be attributable to linkage disequilibrium, but an unknown experimental factor could not be ruled out. In vitro tests confirmed that a few of the cytomegalovirus-associated TCR beta chains recognize cytomegalovirus antigens. Immune exposure information for the cohort was limited to CMV serostatus. Specific HLA alleles were associated with 15,000 to 20,000 TCR beta sequences at a false discovery rate of 0.05 in a later analysis. In the study, 150 to 200 TCR beta chains were listed as associated with cytomegalovirus. A cluster of highly shared sequence variants was judged likely to represent a technical artifact of the sequencing pipeline. A further reported finding was that TCR beta sequences accurately predicted the HLA-A and HLA-B alleles for most subjects in the first cohort. The classifier was reported to diagnose cytomegalovirus status with high specificity and sensitivity in both the original and validation cohorts. While some public TCRs were present in many individuals, most TCR sequences turned up only very rarely across donors. Assigning TCR associations to individual alleles was difficult when HLA alleles, especially DR and DQ, strongly co-occurred. A later genetic analysis reported fewer N-insertions in productive TCRs among donors in an Asian-associated ancestry cluster than the approximately 670-donor mean. An association between a missense DCLRE1C variant and V-gene and J-gene trimming of TCR beta chains was found in a later genetic analysis and replicated in an independent cohort. The cohort was sequenced for TCR beta chains only, and without alpha or paired-chain data the features that could be detected were limited. A later analysis found that TCR association rates varied across HLA loci, with DRB1 alleles showing the most associated TCRs and HLA-C alleles the fewest. Because counts were too low, under 20 rarely observed V segments, including chromosome 9 orphons, were left out of the earlier analysis of approximately 580 of the donors. According to a later analysis, most CMV-associated TCR beta chains appeared to be HLA-restricted, and the HLA associations seemed to be driven largely by CMV exposure. In an earlier analysis of roughly 500 of the donors, most TCR beta V segments appeared in productive rearrangements about 87% or about 30% of the time, broadly matching IMGT annotations. Because HLA typing was missing for some donors at each locus, association tests included only the typed subset. Presence/absence analyses assumed roughly uniform sequencing depth across donors, an assumption that may not hold. Because the 87-base-pair reads could not distinguish some IMGT-functional V segments, including TRBV6-2 and TRBV6-3, those segments were excluded.

Sequencing input: PBMCs. The V and J segments used are TRBV6-1 and TRBJ2-2; a tentative D call is TRBD1 (6 bases match). The clonotype was recovered from a man between 50 and 59 years old in good health and CMV-seropositive. The base sequence is TGTGCCAGCAGTGAATATTTGGCAGGGCCCCGAGGGGGCACCGGGGAGCTGTTTTTT. Its translation is CASSEYLAGPRGGTGELFF.